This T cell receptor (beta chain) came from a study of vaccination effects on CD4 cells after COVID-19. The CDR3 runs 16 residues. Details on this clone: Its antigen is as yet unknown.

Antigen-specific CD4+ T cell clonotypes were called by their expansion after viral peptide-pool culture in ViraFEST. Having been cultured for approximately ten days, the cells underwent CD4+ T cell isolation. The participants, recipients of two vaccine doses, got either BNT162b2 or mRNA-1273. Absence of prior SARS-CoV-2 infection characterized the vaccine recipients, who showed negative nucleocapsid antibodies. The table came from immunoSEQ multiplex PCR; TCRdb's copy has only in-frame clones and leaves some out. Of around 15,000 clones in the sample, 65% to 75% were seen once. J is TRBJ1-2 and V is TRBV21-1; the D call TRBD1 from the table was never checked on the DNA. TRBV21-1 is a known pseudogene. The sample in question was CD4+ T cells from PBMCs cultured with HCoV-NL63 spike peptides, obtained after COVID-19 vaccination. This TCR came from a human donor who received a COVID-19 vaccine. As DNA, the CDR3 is TGTGCCAGCAGCAAAGAAGAGGGCAGGGGAAACTATGGCTACACCTTC. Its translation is CASSKEEGRGNYGYTF.